These 21 T cell receptor beta chains originate from one sample sequenced in a study of human T cells and chemical hapten exposure. One entry per CDR3 protein results from TCRdb running MiXCR on the RACE reads. Of 180,000 or so distinct CDR3 sequences in the sample, 14% are singletons; the top ten hold less than 2%. Time point: patch test 1, 2 weeks after DPC sensitization. As to treatment: therapeutic diphenylcyclopropenone sensitization with weekly scalp DPC. The source material was whole blood, sampled in connection with sensitization to the hapten diphenylcyclopropenone (DPC). The source of these receptors is a woman aged 25 to 39 with alopecia areata. Some clones in this sample may be carry-over from other donors' samples.

The rearrangement links TRBV11-2 to TRBJ2-3; D is undetermined. Germline CDR1 reads SGHAT; CDR2 reads FQNNGV. V was trimmed by 4 bases and J by 4 bases, leaving 9 bases between them. This CDR3 is built from 13 residues. CDR3: CASSSSFSDTQYF. CDR3 bases: TGTGCCAGCAGCTCCTCCTTTTCAGATACGCAGTATTTT. Complete variable domain (other parts from reference TRBV11-2 and TRBJ2-3): EAGVAQSPRYKIIEKRQSVAFWCNPISGHATLYWYQQILGQGPKLLIQFQNNGVVDDSQLPKDRFSAERLKGVDSTLKIQPAKLEDSAVYLCASSSSFSDTQYFGPGTRLTVL.

The chain links TRBV18 to TRBJ1-2, with TRBD1 matching 7 bases. Germline values: CDR1 KGHSH, CDR2 LQKENI. Trimming cost V 4 bases and J 5 bases; bases outside gene matches: 4. The length of the CDR3 is 13 residues. CDR3 in DNA: TGTGCCAGCTCACGGGACAGTCAATATGGCTACACCTTC. Translation gives CASSRDSQYGYTF.

This sequence joins TRBV6-5 and TRBJ2-7; D call uncertain. Germline CDR1 is MNHEY and CDR2 is SVGAGI. This CDR3 is built from 14 residues. The ends were cut back, 0 bases at V and 0 bases at J, with 6 bases in the middle. The CDR3, as DNA: TGTGCCAGCAGTTACTCAGGCGGCTCCTACGAGCAGTACTTC. Its protein is CASSYSGGSYEQYF.

The V and J genes are TRBV2 and TRBJ2-7; no clear D. CDR1 is SNHLY and CDR2 is FYNNEI in the germline V gene. The CDR3 is 13 amino acids. Trimming took off 3 bases at V and 6 bases at J, with 12 bases between the two ends. CDR3 residues: CASSDLAPGEQYF. The CDR3 nucleotides are TGTGCCAGCAGTGACCTTGCTCCGGGCGAGCAGTACTTC.

To note about this clonotype: This may stem from a read error, because a much larger clone lies one nucleotide away. This chain uses TRBV6-2 or TRBV6-3 with TRBJ1-2, with D uncertain. The V gene lost 4 bases and the J gene lost 3 bases, with 6 bases spanning the gap. CDR3 length equals 12 residues. Germline-derived CDR1 and CDR2 are MNHEY and SVGEGT. CDR3 amino acids: CASSFQDYGYTF. CDR3 nucleotides: TGTGCCAGCAGTTTTCAGGACTATGGCTACACCTTC.

This chain links TRBV5-1 with TRBJ2-5; D perhaps matches TRBD2 (7 bases). The germline V gene has CDR1 SGHRS and CDR2 YFSETQ. The CDR3 is 14 amino acids. Deletions cut 9 bases from V and 4 bases from J, with 19 bases between. CDR3 nucleotides: TGCGCCACCTCATCCGGGGGGCTACGAGAGACCCAGTACTTC. Translated: CATSSGGLRETQYF.

On this clonotype itself: A much larger clone sits a single nucleotide away, making a read error possible. The chain carries TRBV27 and TRBJ1-1; unclear D gene. The CDR3 totals 12 residues. The V gene lost 2 bases and the J gene lost 4 bases, with 5 bases spanning the gap. CDR1 is MNHEY, CDR2 SMNVEV, per germline (reference sequence). CDR3 nucleotide sequence: TGTGCCAGCAGTTTAAGGAGCACTGAAGCTTTCTTT. Translating it yields CASSLRSTEAFF.

This clonotype was detected a few times. The gene calls are TRBV7-2 and TRBJ2-3; possible D gene TRBD1, 5 bases. Trimming stripped 8 bases from V and 2 bases from J, with 17 bases between. Germline-derived CDR1 and CDR2 are SGHTA and FQGNSA. The CDR3 is 15 amino acids. Here the CDR3 DNA reads TGTGCCAGCGCAGGGCAGGGTCTCCTCACAGATACGCAGTATTTT. It yields the protein CASAGQGLLTDTQYF.

This clonotype was picked up many times. The V and J genes are TRBV5-1 and TRBJ2-1; D remains unclear. Deletions cut 3 bases from V and 9 bases from J, with 22 bases between. CDR1 is SGHRS, CDR2 YFSETQ, per germline. The CDR3 consists of 16 residues. CDR3: CASSYEPTYVSREQFF. The CDR3 DNA follows: TGCGCCAGCAGCTATGAGCCTACTTATGTCTCACGTGAGCAGTTCTTC.

CDR3 sequence (DNA): TGCAGTGCTAGAAGGAGGGTGGAGTATGGCTACACCTTC. This gives the protein CSARRRVEYGYTF. The chain couples TRBV20-1 to TRBJ1-2; D call uncertain. Germline CDR1 DFQATT, CDR2 SNEGSKA (reference sequence). Trimming took off 2 bases at V and 5 bases at J, with 12 bases between the two ends. CDR3 size: 13 residues.

This clonotype was recorded a few times. The chain carries TRBV7-9 and TRBJ1-5; D perhaps matches TRBD1 (6 bases). Germline CDR1 is SEHNR and CDR2 is FQNEAQ (reference sequence). The CDR3 loop spans 13 amino acids. The V end lost 3 bases, the J end lost 6 bases, and 9 bases lay between the germline ends. This CDR3 is CASSLEGGQPQHF. In DNA form, the CDR3 reads TGTGCCAGCAGCTTGGAAGGGGGTCAGCCCCAGCATTTT. The full variable domain, in which reference TRBV7-9 and TRBJ1-5 provide the parts outside the CDR3, is DTGVSQNPRHKITKRGQNVTFRCDPISEHNRLYWYRQTLGQGPEFLTYFQNEAQLEKSRLLSDRFSAERPKGSFSTLEIQRTEQGDSAMYLCASSLEGGQPQHFGDGTRLSIL.

This clonotype has only a few counts. The V call is TRBV24-1, the J call TRBJ2-1, with D possibly matching TRBD2 (6 bases). V dropped 4 bases and J dropped 4 bases, with 13 bases sitting between them. CDR3 size: 15 residues. CDR1 KGHDR and CDR2 SFDVKD come from the germline V gene. Here the CDR3 DNA reads TGTGCCACCAGTGACCCACTAGCCCCGTACAATGAGCAGTTCTTC. It specifies CATSDPLAPYNEQFF.

This clonotype was recorded a few times. The V call is TRBV7-9, the J call TRBJ2-1; 10 bases are shared with TRBD2. Trimming at V came to 3 bases and at J to 6 bases, leaving 8 bases not matched to a gene. Germline-derived CDR1 and CDR2 are SEHNR and FQNEAQ (reference sequence). This CDR3 region has 16 residues. CDR3 sequence (DNA): TGTGCCAGCAGCTTTATAGGAGCGGGAGGGTCCAATGAGCAGTTCTTC. Translation gives CASSFIGAGGSNEQFF.

This clonotype has more than one count but fewer than ten. The chain uses TRBV18 and TRBJ1-2; 7 nucleotides match TRBD1. CDR1 KGHSH and CDR2 LQKENI come from the germline V gene. The CDR3 has 13 amino acids. The ends lost 6 bases at V and 6 bases at J; junction bases unmatched: 7. The DNA of the CDR3 is TGTGCCAGCTCTCCTCGGGACAGCAATGGCTACACCTTC. This codes for CASSPRDSNGYTF. Looking up the rest from reference TRBV18 and TRBJ1-2 gives the full variable domain: NAGVMQNPRHLVRRRGQEARLRCSPMKGHSHVYWYRQLPEEGLKFMVYLQKENIIDESGMPKERFSAEFPKEGPSILRIQQVVRGDSAAYFCASSPRDSNGYTFGSGTRLTVV.

This clonotype was seen ten or more times. J is TRBJ1-4 and V is TRBV7-2; the D is unclear. This CDR3 has 13 amino acids. Between the trimmed V and J ends, which lost 7 bases and 5 bases, there was a span of 11 bases. Per the germline V gene, CDR1 is SGHTA and CDR2 is FQGNSA. CDR3 protein: CASTGDQNEKLFF. The CDR3 DNA sequence: TGTGCCAGCACCGGAGACCAGAATGAAAAACTGTTTTTT. The full variable domain, rest sourced from reference TRBV7-2 and TRBJ1-4, is GAGVSQSPSNKVTEKGKDVELRCDPISGHTALYWYRQSLGQGLEFLIYFQGNSAPDKSGLPSDRFSAERTGGSVSTLTIQRTQQEDSAVYLCASTGDQNEKLFFGSGTQLSVL.

The chain couples TRBV6-2 or TRBV6-3 to TRBJ1-1, with a weak D call TRBD1 (5 bases). Per germline, CDR1 MNHEY and CDR2 SVGEGT. The V end lost 2 bases, the J end lost 3 bases, and 10 bases lay between the germline ends. There are 14 residues in the CDR3. CDR3 bases: TGTGCCAGCAGTTACGGGGGAGTACACACTGAAGCTTTCTTT. Translating it yields CASSYGGVHTEAFF.

This clonotype was seen only a few times. The junction and the germline gene differ at one end; a read error may be behind it. The V call is TRBV20-1, the J call TRBJ1-2, with D perhaps TRBD1 (6 bases). Germline V lookup: CDR1 DFQATT, CDR2 SNEGSKA (reference sequence). The CDR3 spans 11 residues. The CDR3 bases are TGCAGTGGTAGAAGGGGGGACGGCTACACCTTC. Translated: CSGRRGDGYTF.

The rearrangement uses TRBV7-2 and TRBJ2-1; D is unresolved. Per germline, CDR1 SGHTA and CDR2 FQGNSA. V was shortened by 3 bases and J by 0 bases, with 9 bases between the two germline ends. The CDR3 consists of 15 residues. The CDR3 sequence is CASSFKWSSYNEQFF. In nucleotides, the CDR3 is TGTGCCAGCAGCTTTAAATGGAGCTCCTACAATGAGCAGTTCTTC.

The rearrangement uses TRBV12-3 or TRBV12-4 and TRBJ1-2, with D maybe TRBD1 (5 bases). V lost 6 bases to trimming and J lost 9 bases, with 17 bases between them. The CDR3 runs to 13 residues. The CDR3, as DNA: TGTGCCAGCAGGCGGACACCCTCGGTTCGCTACACCTTC. It encodes CASRRTPSVRYTF.

V usage is TRBV10-2 and J usage is TRBJ1-1; 8 bases fit TRBD1. Germline CDR1 is WSHSY and CDR2 is SAAADI. The CDR3 loop spans 15 amino acids. V was pared by 4 bases and J by 3 bases, with 7 bases of the junction left unmatched. DNA for the CDR3: TGCGCCAGCAGTGCCAGGGGGCCCGGGGACACTGAAGCTTTCTTT. Amino acid sequence: CASSARGPGDTEAFF.

This clonotype was recorded a few times. The chain couples TRBV5-6 to TRBJ2-2; D unclear. The CDR3 is 15 residues long. The V gene lost 1 base and the J gene lost 1 base, with 8 bases spanning the gap. The germline V gene has CDR1 SGHDT and CDR2 YYEEEE. CDR3 nucleotide sequence: TGTGCCAGCAGCTTGCGACCCGGGAACACCGGGGAGCTGTTTTTT. Amino acid sequence: CASSLRPGNTGELFF.